One and the same sample provided the 27 T cell receptor beta chains below, sequenced in a study of beta chain features in type 1 diabetes (dated by TCRdb to 2016 to 2019). The library was produced with the immunoSEQ multiplex PCR assay. The entire amount of isolated RNA was reverse transcribed using the High Capacity cDNA Reverse Transcription Kit, so the sequenced TCRB transcripts were expressed ones. TCRdb mirrors the immuneACCESS table, restricted to in-frame sequences. Some clones are absent from its copies; in checked studies, under half trace to an unresolved V gene, and the reason for the others is unknown. The sample includes about 180,000 clones, with about 13% observed a single time. The ten largest account for 0.62% of the sample. The sequencing input was central memory CD4+ T cells from blood. Receptor source: a woman between 18 and 29 years old in good health.

This chain joins TRBV28 and TRBJ2-7; 7 nucleotides align to TRBD2. This CDR3 contains 15 residues. The germline V gene has CDR1 MDHEN and CDR2 SYDVKM. The ends lost 5 bases at V and 2 bases at J; junction bases unmatched: 9. The CDR3: CASSPHGGRAYEQYF. Written as DNA, the CDR3 is TGTGCCAGCAGTCCCCACGGGGGGAGGGCCTACGAGCAGTACTTC.

This chain connects TRBV9 to TRBJ1-3, with 10 positions matching TRBD1. The germline gives CDR1 SGDLS, CDR2 YYNGEE. This CDR3 contains 16 residues. With 0 bases clipped from V and 4 bases from J, the junction kept 4 bases outside the gene matches. CDR3 residues: CASSVGDRGGGNTIYF. In nucleotides, the CDR3 is TGTGCCAGCAGCGTAGGGGACAGGGGTGGAGGAAACACCATATATTTT.

The chain joins TRBV28 to TRBJ2-3; 7 nucleotides align to TRBD2. The CDR3 has 13 residues. Germline CDR1 reads MDHEN; CDR2 reads SYDVKM. V lost 5 bases and J lost 5; bases outside the gene matches: 4. In nucleotides, the CDR3 is TGTGCCAGCAGTATGGGGGGGAGAGATACGCAGTATTTT. Translation: CASSMGGRDTQYF.

This clone was seen a few times. The chain couples TRBV11-1 to TRBJ2-2; 12 nucleotides agree with TRBD2. After removal of 2 bases from V and 6 bases from J, the junction contained 1 base not matched to a gene. From germline, CDR1 is SGHAT and CDR2 FQDESV (reference sequence). This CDR3 has 15 amino acids. Here the CDR3 reads CASSLLAGGPGELFF. The CDR3 DNA follows: TGTGCCAGCAGCTTACTAGCGGGAGGGCCCGGGGAGCTGTTTTTT.

A few counts support this clone. The chain couples TRBV11-1 to TRBJ2-7; tentatively, D is TRBD1 (6 bases). This CDR3 is built from 14 residues. Germline V gene sequence: CDR1 SGHAT, CDR2 FQDESV (reference sequence). V lost 5 bases to trimming and J lost 6 bases, with 17 bases between them. This chain's CDR3 is CASSRNRQDGEQYF. CDR3 in DNA: TGTGCCAGCAGCCGAAACCGACAGGACGGCGAGCAGTACTTC.

The gene calls are TRBV4-1 and TRBJ2-7, with D perhaps TRBD1 (5 bases). There are 13 residues in the CDR3. Germline assignment: CDR1 MGHRA and CDR2 YSYEKL. Deletions cut 2 bases from V and 3 bases from J, with 8 bases between. The CDR3 DNA reads as TGCGCCAGCAGCCAAAACACAGGCTACGAGCAGTACTTC. This gives the protein CASSQNTGYEQYF.

The chain couples TRBV4-2 to TRBJ2-6, with TRBD2 matching 13 bases. CDR1 and CDR2 from the germline V gene are LGHNA and YNFKEQ. V shed 4 bases, J shed 2 bases, and the junction held 8 bases outside the gene matches. This CDR3 is 19 amino acids long. The CDR3 nucleotides are TGTGCCAGCAGCCTACGGACTAGCGGGAGATTCGCTGGGGCCAACGTCCTGACTTTC. Translated: CASSLRTSGRFAGANVLTF.

The chain has TRBV30 and TRBJ2-7; 10 bases are a match to TRBD1. Unmatched junction bases numbered 4, after V lost 4 bases and J lost 4 bases. This CDR3 has 13 residues. Looked up from germline, CDR1 is GTSNPN and CDR2 is SVGIG (reference sequence). CDR3 in DNA: TGTGCCTGGACCGGACAGGGGGGATACGAGCAGTACTTC. The encoded protein is CAWTGQGGYEQYF.

The rearrangement uses TRBV5-4 and TRBJ2-1; TRBD2 aligns across 11 bases. V dropped 4 bases and J dropped 0; count of bases not matched to a gene: 6. Germline-derived CDR1 and CDR2 are SGHNT and YYREEE (reference sequence). CDR3 length equals 17 residues. CDR3 loop: CASSGTSGPSSYNEQFF. As DNA, the CDR3 is TGTGCCAGCAGCGGGACTAGCGGACCGAGCTCCTACAATGAGCAGTTCTTC.

This clone was observed a few times. J is TRBJ1-3 and V is TRBV30, with TRBD1 identical over 8 bases. V trimming: 4 bases; J trimming: 4 bases; junction bases outside the gene matches: 3. The CDR3 length is 13 residues. Germline V gene data show CDR1 as GTSNPN and CDR2 as SVGIG (reference sequence). DNA of the CDR3: TGTGCCTGGAAGCAGGGGGCGGGAAACACCATATATTTT. This codes for CAWKQGAGNTIYF.

The J gene is TRBJ2-7, the V gene TRBV6-6; 12 bases fit TRBD2. The CDR3 is 15 residues long. Germline assignment: CDR1 MNHNY and CDR2 SVGAGI (reference sequence). Losses at the gene ends were 6 bases for V and 4 bases for J; bases not matched to a gene: 7. The CDR3 is CASSFGLAGKYEQYF. DNA of the CDR3: TGTGCCAGCAGCTTCGGACTAGCGGGAAAGTACGAGCAGTACTTC.

The genes are TRBV28 and TRBJ1-5, with D uncertain. The germline CDR1 and CDR2 sequences are MDHEN and SYDVKM. The CDR3 sequence is 11 residues long. V was trimmed by 7 bases and J by 4 bases, leaving 5 bases between them. The CDR3 DNA is TGTGCCAGCACCTCTAATCAGCCCCAGCATTTT. Translated, it gives CASTSNQPQHF.

The V call is TRBV28, the J call TRBJ1-2; D is unresolved. Trimming cost V 4 bases and J 5 bases, with 8 bases left between them. Germline values: CDR1 MDHEN, CDR2 SYDVKM. CDR3 size: 12 residues. CDR3 sequence: CASSYAGYGYTF. CDR3 sequence (DNA): TGTGCCAGCAGTTACGCGGGGTATGGCTACACCTTC.

The rearrangement joins TRBV11-2 to TRBJ1-1; 9 nucleotides match TRBD1. After removal of 5 bases from V and 4 bases from J, the junction contained 5 bases not matched to a gene. The CDR3 loop spans 14 amino acids. Germline V gives CDR1 SGHAT, CDR2 FQNNGV. The CDR3 loop is CASSHRQGGTEAFF. The CDR3 DNA reads as TGTGCCAGCAGCCATCGACAGGGGGGCACTGAAGCTTTCTTT.

The table lists this clone with a few counts. The chain has TRBV4-1 and TRBJ1-2; D call uncertain. Germline V gene sequence: CDR1 MGHRA, CDR2 YSYEKL. Trimming removed 4 bases from V and 5 bases from J, with 14 bases in between. The CDR3 has 14 amino acids. CDR3 coding DNA: TGCGCCAGCAGCCCCGCGGGGTTACCATATGGCTACACCTTC. Translation gives CASSPAGLPYGYTF.

The CDR3 DNA reads TGTGCCAGCGGATCGGACAGACGCTACAACTATGGCTACACCTTC. This gives the protein CASGSDRRYNYGYTF. The chain is built from TRBV21-1 and TRBJ1-2; the table's D call, TRBD1, was not checked against the DNA. TRBV21-1 is a recognized pseudogene. There are 15 residues in the CDR3.

This clone was seen more than once but under ten times. This chain joins TRBV9 and TRBJ2-4; TRBD2 matches at 7 bases. Germline trimming cut 7 bases from V and 1 base from J; bases unmatched to any gene: 8. Germline V gives CDR1 SGDLS, CDR2 YYNGEE. The CDR3 spans 15 residues. CDR3: CASGRGGEAKNIQYF. In DNA form, the CDR3 reads TGTGCCAGCGGGAGGGGCGGTGAGGCCAAAAACATTCAGTACTTC.

The gene calls are TRBV6-1 and TRBJ2-7; D gene ambiguous. V lost 4 bases to trimming and J lost 6 bases, with 10 bases between them. The CDR3 covers 12 residues. Per germline, CDR1 MNHNS and CDR2 SASEGT. CDR3 bases: TGTGCCAGCAGTGTATCCAGATCCGAGCAGTACTTC. This sequence encodes CASSVSRSEQYF.

This clone came up a few times. This sequence joins TRBV30 and TRBJ2-7; 7 bases map to TRBD1. This CDR3 contains 13 residues. Germline trimming cut 2 bases from V and 5 bases from J; bases unmatched to any gene: 6. The germline V gene encodes CDR1 GTSNPN and CDR2 SVGIG (reference sequence). In nucleotides, the CDR3 is TGTGCCTGGAGTCTACGAGACAGGGACGAGCAGTACTTC. This translates into CAWSLRDRDEQYF. The complete variable domain, with remaining parts taken from reference TRBV30 and TRBJ2-7, reads SQTIHQWPATLVQPVGSPLSLECTVEGTSNPNLYWYRQAAGRGLQLLFYSVGIGQISSEVPQNLSASRPQDRQFILSSKKLLLSDSGFYLCAWSLRDRDEQYFGPGTRLTVT.

The V and J genes are TRBV7-9 and TRBJ1-2, with D maybe TRBD1 (5 bases). CDR3 length equals 13 residues. Germline V CDR1 and CDR2: SEHNR, FQNEAQ (reference sequence). With 3 bases removed from V and 4 bases from J, the gap between germline ends came to 9 bases. CDR3 DNA: TGTGCCAGCAGCTTGGGAGGGGCCTATGGCTACACCTTC. The encoded protein is CASSLGGAYGYTF.

The sample holds a few counts of this clone. The V and J genes are TRBV5-1 and TRBJ2-7; TRBD1 aligns across 7 bases. This CDR3 region has 16 residues. The trim removed 3 bases at V and 0 bases at J, leaving 9 bases unmatched. In germline, CDR1 is SGHRS, CDR2 YFSETQ. CDR3 region: CASSWAGDRASYEQYF. The CDR3 DNA is TGCGCCAGCAGCTGGGCGGGTGACAGGGCCTCCTACGAGCAGTACTTC.

The rearrangement uses TRBV7-6 and TRBJ2-5; 7 bases are shared with TRBD2. The junction had 6 bases not matched to a gene; V was cut back by 5 bases and J by 3 bases. The length of the CDR3 is 14 residues. Germline values: CDR1 SGHVS, CDR2 FNYEAQ. In DNA, the CDR3 is TGTGCCAGCAGCAAAGGGGCGGGAGAAGAGACCCAGTACTTC. This encodes CASSKGAGEETQYF.

The gene calls are TRBV29-1 and TRBJ1-1; the match to TRBD1 covers 11 bases. The length of the CDR3 is 16 residues. The germline V gene has CDR1 SQVTM and CDR2 ANQGSEA. V shed 6 bases and J 1 base; nucleotides not matched to a gene: 10. CDR3 DNA: TGCAGCGTCCAAAGGACAGGGGGCCGAAGGAACACTGAAGCTTTCTTT. Its translation is CSVQRTGGRRNTEAFF.

This clone appeared a few times. The V gene is TRBV18, the J gene TRBJ2-3; D is perhaps TRBD1 (6 bases). V dropped 3 bases and J dropped 0 bases, with 10 bases sitting between them. Germline lookup yields CDR1 KGHSH and CDR2 LQKENI. The CDR3 length is 15 residues. The CDR3 sequence: CASSPDRRSTDTQYF. Here the CDR3 DNA reads TGTGCCAGCTCACCTGACAGGCGGAGCACAGATACGCAGTATTTT.

This clone was seen more than once but under ten times. The J gene is TRBJ2-7, the V gene TRBV9; 11 nucleotides match TRBD2. Germline trimming cut 0 bases from V and 4 bases from J; bases unmatched to any gene: 6. The CDR3 consists of 16 residues. Germline V gene data show CDR1 as SGDLS and CDR2 as YYNGEE. In DNA form, the CDR3 reads TGTGCCAGCAGCGTAGGAAGTAGCGGGAGGGATTACGAGCAGTACTTC. Its translation: CASSVGSSGRDYEQYF.

This sequence joins TRBV5-1 and TRBJ2-3; 7 nucleotides align to TRBD1. The CDR3 spans 15 residues. V shed 2 bases and J 0 bases; nucleotides not matched to a gene: 3. Germline CDR1 is SGHRS and CDR2 is YFSETQ. The CDR3 DNA reads TGCGCCAGCAGCTTAAGGGGGCACAGCACAGATACGCAGTATTTT. This gives the protein CASSLRGHSTDTQYF.

The chain's CDR3 is CASSPGTSGRLSEQFF. Written as DNA, the CDR3 is TGTGCCAGCAGCCCCGGGACTAGCGGGAGATTGAGTGAGCAGTTCTTC. This chain joins TRBV7-2 and TRBJ2-1; 14 nucleotides match TRBD2. V trimming: 5 bases; J trimming: 9 bases; junction bases outside the gene matches: 9. CDR1 is SGHTA, CDR2 FQGNSA, per germline. The CDR3 spans 16 residues.